Detailed here is one TCR beta chain. Its antigen remains unidentified. The data are from a study of T cell repertoires in cytomegalovirus infection. Study-level information: Researchers turned to recently identified HLA-C-restricted CMV epitopes as well as well-studied HLA-B-restricted ones. Based on public TCR beta signatures, there were indications of CMV infection and of a matching HLA type. The study, taken as a whole, reports: Cumulated frequencies of public TCR beta families served to identify carriers of CMV plus the relevant HLA. Clonotypes of TCR beta that were HLA-C-restricted and CMV-specific dominated the ex vivo response.

TCRdb called the reads again in MiXCR, with one record for every CDR3 protein. This repertoire shows roughly 800,000 distinct CDR3 sequences, 25% to 30% found once; its top ten account for around 13%. This CDR3 comprises 11 residues. Germline V CDR1 and CDR2: SQVTM, ANQGSEA. The V gene lost 1 base and the J gene lost 7 bases, with 7 bases spanning the gap. The clonotype originates from a human donor in good health (CMV status not recorded). Some clones in this sample may be carry-over from other donors' samples. The rearrangement joins TRBV29-1 to TRBJ1-1; D is uncertain. The sequencing here drew on cultured CD8+ T cells from PBMCs, taken from culture after CMV antigen stimulation. In DNA form, the CDR3 reads TGCAGCGTTGAAGCGTCGAATGAAGCTTTCTTT. As protein: CSVEASNEAFF.